This T cell receptor (beta chain) was profiled in a study of blood T cells in healthy people across ages. In the study overall: Researchers report that template switching captured about one barcoded beta molecule per two T cells.

Using a J-beta primer mix together with a sample-barcoded 5' primer, a second PCR was run for about 6 to 12 cycles. Every single cDNA molecule received a tag from a template-switch adaptor with 12 random nucleotides. MiXCR, run by TCRdb on the 5' RACE reads, gives a single entry per CDR3 protein. The data show about 1.8 million distinct CDR3 sequences, less than 50% seen once. PBMCs were isolated at a quantity of at least 6 million per sample. This clonotype was seen many times. This CDR3 has 14 residues. V was cut by 0 bases and J by 4 bases, with 5 bases left in between. Germline assignment: CDR1 SGDLS and CDR2 YYNGEE.

The sample comprised blood. This sequence was found in a woman aged 35 to 49 in good health. The chain employs TRBV9 and TRBJ2-6; D is unclear. Here the CDR3 reads CASSVAGGANVLTF. CDR3 coding DNA: TGTGCCAGCAGCGTAGCCGGGGGGGCCAACGTCCTGACTTTC.